This T cell receptor (beta chain) was recovered during a study of cytomegalovirus exposure and HLA in healthy donors. PCR primers comprised 60 Vbeta and 13 Jbeta primers. Sequencing used immunoSEQ multiplex PCR; TCRdb keeps in-frame clones, though not all of them. The table shows some 210,000 clones, with around 73% occurring only once. The CDR3 sequence is 13 residues long. Between the trimmed V and J ends, which lost 10 bases and 1 base, there was a span of 13 bases. This clone came up once. This chain links TRBV5-3 with TRBJ2-3, with D possibly being TRBD2 (6 bases). TRBV5-3 is noted as an ORF with a role that remains uncertain. The clonotype was recovered from a woman aged 25 to 39 in good health and CMV-seropositive. The material sequenced was PBMCs. CDR3 sequence (DNA): TGTGCCTTAGAAGTAGCGGGCACAGATACGCAGTATTTT. Translation gives CALEVAGTDTQYF.